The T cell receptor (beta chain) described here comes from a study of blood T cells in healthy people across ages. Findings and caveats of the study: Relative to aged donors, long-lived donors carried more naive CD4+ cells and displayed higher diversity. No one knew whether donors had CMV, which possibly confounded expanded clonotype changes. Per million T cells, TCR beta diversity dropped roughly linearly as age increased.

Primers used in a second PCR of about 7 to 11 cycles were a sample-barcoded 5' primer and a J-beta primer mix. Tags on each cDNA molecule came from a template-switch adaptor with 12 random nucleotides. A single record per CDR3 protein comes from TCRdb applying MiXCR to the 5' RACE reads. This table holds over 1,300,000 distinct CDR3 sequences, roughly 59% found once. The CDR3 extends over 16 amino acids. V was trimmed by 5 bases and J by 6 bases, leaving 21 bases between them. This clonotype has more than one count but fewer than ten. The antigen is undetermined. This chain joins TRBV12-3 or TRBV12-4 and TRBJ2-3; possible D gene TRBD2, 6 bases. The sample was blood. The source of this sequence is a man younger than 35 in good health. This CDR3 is CASSESSATLGDTQYF. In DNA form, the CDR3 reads TGTGCCAGCAGTGAGTCTAGCGCTACTCTGGGGGATACGCAGTATTTT.